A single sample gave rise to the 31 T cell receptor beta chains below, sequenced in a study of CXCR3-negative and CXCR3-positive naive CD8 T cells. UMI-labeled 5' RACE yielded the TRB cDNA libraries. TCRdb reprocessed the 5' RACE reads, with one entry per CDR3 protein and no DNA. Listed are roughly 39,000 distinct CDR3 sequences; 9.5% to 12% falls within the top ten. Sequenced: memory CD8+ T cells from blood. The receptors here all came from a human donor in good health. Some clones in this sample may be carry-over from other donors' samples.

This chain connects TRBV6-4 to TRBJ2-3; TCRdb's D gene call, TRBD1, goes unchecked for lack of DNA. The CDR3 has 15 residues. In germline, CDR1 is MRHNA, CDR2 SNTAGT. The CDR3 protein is CASSDLSSGTDTQYF.

This CDR3 reads CASSQDSGTPYYGYTF. The chain joins TRBV4-3 to TRBJ1-2; no DNA is available, so the TRBD1 call from TCRdb remains unchecked. This CDR3 has 16 residues. Germline V CDR1 and CDR2: LGHNA, YSLEER.

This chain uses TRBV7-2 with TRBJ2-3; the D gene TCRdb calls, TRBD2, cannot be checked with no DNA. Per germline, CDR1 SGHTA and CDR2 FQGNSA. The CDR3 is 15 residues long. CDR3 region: CAGSLVAGGPDTQYF.

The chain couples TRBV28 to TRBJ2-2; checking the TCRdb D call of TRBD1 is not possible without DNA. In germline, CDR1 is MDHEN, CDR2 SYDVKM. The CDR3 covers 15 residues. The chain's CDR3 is CASRPGQGVTGELFF.

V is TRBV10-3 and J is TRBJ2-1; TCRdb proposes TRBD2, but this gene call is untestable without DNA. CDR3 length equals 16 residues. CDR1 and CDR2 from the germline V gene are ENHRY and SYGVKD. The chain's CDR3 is CAISESRGARRNEQFF.

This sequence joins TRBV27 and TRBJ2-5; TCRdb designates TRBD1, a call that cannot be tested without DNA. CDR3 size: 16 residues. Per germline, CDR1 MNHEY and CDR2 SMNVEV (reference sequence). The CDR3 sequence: CASSPADDRVGETQYF.

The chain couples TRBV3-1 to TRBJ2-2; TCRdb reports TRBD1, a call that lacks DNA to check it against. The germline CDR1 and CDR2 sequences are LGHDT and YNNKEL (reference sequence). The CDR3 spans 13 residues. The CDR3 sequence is CASSQTGTGELFF.

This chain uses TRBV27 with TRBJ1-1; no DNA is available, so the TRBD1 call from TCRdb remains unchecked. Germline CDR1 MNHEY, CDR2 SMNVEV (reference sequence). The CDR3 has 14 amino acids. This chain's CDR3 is CASSLGRQNTEAFF.

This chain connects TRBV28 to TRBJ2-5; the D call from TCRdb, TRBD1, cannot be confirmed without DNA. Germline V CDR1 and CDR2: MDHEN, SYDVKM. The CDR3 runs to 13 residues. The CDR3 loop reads CASKPQGRETQYF.

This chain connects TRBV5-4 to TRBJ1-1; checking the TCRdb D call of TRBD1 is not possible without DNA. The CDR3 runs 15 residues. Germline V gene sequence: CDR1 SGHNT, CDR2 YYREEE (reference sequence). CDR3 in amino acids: CASSPNWGGNTEAFF.

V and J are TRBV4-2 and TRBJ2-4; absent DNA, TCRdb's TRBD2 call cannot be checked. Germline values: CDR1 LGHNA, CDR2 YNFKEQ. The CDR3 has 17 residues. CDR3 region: CASSQVLGTEAKNIQYF.

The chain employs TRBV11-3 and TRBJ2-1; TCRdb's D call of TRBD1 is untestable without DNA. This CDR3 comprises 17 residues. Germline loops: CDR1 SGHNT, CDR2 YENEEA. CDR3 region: CASSASWTGTELNEHFF. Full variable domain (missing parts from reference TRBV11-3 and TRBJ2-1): EAGVVQSPRYKIIEKKQPVAFWCNPISGHNTLYWYLQNLGQGPELLIRYENEEAVDDSQLPKDRFSAERLKGVDSTLKIQPAELGDSAVYLCASSASWTGTELNEHFFGPGTRLTVL.

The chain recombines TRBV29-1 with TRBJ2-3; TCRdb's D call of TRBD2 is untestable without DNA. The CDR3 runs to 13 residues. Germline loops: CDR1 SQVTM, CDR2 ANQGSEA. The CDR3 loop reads CSVEGGVVDTQYF.

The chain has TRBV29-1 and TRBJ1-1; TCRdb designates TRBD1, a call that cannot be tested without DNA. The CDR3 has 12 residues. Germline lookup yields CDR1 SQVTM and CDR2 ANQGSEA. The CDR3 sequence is CSANTGLPEAFF.

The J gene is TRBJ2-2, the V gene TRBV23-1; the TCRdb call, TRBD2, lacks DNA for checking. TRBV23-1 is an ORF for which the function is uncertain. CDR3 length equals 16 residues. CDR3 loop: CAKQFGGPRTPGSCFF.

This chain's CDR3 is CSARDLTGAPSYEQYF. This chain connects TRBV20-1 to TRBJ2-7; TCRdb indicates TRBD1, and absent DNA this call remains unverified. Per germline, CDR1 DFQATT and CDR2 SNEGSKA (reference sequence). This CDR3 is 16 amino acids long.

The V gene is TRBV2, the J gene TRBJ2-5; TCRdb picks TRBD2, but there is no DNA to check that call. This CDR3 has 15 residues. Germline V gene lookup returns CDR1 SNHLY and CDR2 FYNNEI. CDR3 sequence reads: CASHGTSVLQETQYF.

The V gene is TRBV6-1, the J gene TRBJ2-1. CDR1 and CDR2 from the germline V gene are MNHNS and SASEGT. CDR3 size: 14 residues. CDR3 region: CASSEVGGYNEQFF.

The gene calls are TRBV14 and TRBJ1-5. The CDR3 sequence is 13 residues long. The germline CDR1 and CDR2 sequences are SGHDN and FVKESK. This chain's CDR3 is CASSQDWNQPQHF.

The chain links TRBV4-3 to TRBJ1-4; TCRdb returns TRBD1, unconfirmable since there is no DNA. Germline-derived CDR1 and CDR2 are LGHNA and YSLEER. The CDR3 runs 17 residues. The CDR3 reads CASSQDSMTGLGEKLFF.

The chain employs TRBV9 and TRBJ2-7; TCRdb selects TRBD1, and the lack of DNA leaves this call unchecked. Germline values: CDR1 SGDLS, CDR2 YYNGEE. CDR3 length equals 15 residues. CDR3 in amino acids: CASSGDSVLRYEQYF.

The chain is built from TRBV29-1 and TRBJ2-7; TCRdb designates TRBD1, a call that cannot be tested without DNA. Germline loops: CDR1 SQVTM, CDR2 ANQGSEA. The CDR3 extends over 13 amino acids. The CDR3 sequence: CSVAPGGAGEQYF.

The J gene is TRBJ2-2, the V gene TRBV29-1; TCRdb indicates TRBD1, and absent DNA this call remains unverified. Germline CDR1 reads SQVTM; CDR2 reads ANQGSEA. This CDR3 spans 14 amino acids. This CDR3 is CSVDRQGVPGELFF.

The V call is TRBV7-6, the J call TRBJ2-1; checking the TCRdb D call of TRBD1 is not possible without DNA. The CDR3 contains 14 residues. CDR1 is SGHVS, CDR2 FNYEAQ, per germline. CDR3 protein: CASSFAAGGYEQFF.

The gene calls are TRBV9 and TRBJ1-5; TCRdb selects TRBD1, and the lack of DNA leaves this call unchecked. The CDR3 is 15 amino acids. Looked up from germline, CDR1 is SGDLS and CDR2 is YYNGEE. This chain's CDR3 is CASSVGGTDNQPQHF.

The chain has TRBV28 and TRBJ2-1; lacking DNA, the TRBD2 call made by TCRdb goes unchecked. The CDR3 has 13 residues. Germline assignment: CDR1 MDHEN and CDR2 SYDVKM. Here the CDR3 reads CASRARGYNEQFF.

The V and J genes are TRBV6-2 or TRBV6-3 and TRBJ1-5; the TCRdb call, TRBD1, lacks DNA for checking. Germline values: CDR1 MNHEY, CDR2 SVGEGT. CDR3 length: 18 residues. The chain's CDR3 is CASSYSDSGTGWWQPQHF.

Here the CDR3 reads CASSWTPDIAGELFF. The chain carries TRBV6-2 or TRBV6-3 and TRBJ2-2; TCRdb's D gene call, TRBD1, goes unchecked for lack of DNA. The CDR3 is made up of 15 amino acids. The germline V gene encodes CDR1 MNHEY and CDR2 SVGEGT.

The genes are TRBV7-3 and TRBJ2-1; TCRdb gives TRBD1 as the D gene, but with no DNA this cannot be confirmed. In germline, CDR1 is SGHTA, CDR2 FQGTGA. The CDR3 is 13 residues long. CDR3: CASSGQGYNEQFF.

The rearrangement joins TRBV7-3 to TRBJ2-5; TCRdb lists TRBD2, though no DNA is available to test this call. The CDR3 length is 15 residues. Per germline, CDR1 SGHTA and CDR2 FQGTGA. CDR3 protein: CAGRGGLWYQETQYF. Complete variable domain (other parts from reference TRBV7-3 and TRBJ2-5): GAGVSQTPSNKVTEKGKYVELRCDPISGHTALYWYRQSLGQGPEFLIYFQGTGAADDSGLPNDRFFAVRPEGSVSTLKIQRTERGDSAVYLCAGRGGLWYQETQYFGPGTRLLVL.

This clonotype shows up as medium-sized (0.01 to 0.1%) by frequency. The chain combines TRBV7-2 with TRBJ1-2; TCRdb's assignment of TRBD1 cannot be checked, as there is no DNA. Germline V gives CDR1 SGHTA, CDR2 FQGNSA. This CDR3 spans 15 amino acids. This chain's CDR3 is CASSPGAGGFAGYTF.